This is a list of T cell receptor beta chains from one sample in a study of radiotherapy plus CTLA-4 blockade in lung cancer. Sequencing was performed with immunoSEQ multiplex PCR; in TCRdb, only in-frame clones are kept and a portion is missing. Found here are around 110,000 clones, about nine tenths of them singletons; the top ten hold 5.5% to 8.5%. The sequencing used peripheral blood, collected from a patient treated with radiotherapy plus ipilimumab. Every receptor here comes from a human donor with non-small cell lung cancer that progressed on radiotherapy plus ipilimumab. The CDR3 runs from the conserved cysteine through the conserved F or W. Each record gives: D gene, CDR3 length, V gene, J gene, clone size, CDR3 protein, CDR3 DNA. A D gene is named only where the DNA matches it firmly. Rows may omit the clone size; those that give it use once, few, many or a size class.

>-|14|TRBV5-1|TRBJ2-1|-
CASSLGGPGNEQFF
TGCGCCAGCAGCTTGGGTGGGCCTGGGAATGAGCAGTTCTTC
>-|15|TRBV5-1|TRBJ2-2|-
CASSLAATSTGELFF
TGCGCCAGCAGCTTGGCCGCGACCTCCACCGGGGAGCTGTTTTTT
>-|12|TRBV5-1|TRBJ1-2|-
CASSLERGGYTF
TGCGCCAGCAGCTTAGAAAGGGGTGGCTACACCTTC
>TRBD1|16|TRBV5-1|TRBJ1-2|-
CASSFSFDRGSYGYTF
TGCGCCAGCAGCTTTTCATTTGACAGGGGTAGCTATGGCTACACCTTC
>-|13|TRBV11-2|TRBJ2-4|-
CASSLEDRGLRYF
TGTGCCAGCAGCTTAGAAGACCGGGGTCTGAGGTACTTC
>-|12|TRBV11-1|TRBJ1-1|few
CASSSESAEAFF
TGTGCCAGCAGCTCGGAAAGTGCTGAAGCTTTCTTT
>-|15|TRBV13|TRBJ2-7|-
CASSLRKGENYEQYF
TGTGCCAGCAGCCTCCGCAAGGGAGAGAACTACGAGCAGTACTTC
>TRBD2|14|TRBV7-2|TRBJ2-7|-
CASSWGGVGGEQYF
TGTGCCAGCTCTTGGGGGGGAGTTGGTGGAGAGCAGTACTTC
>TRBD1|15|TRBV5-1|TRBJ2-3|once
CASSQRTGWTDTQYF
TGCGCCAGCAGCCAACGGACAGGGTGGACAGATACGCAGTATTTT
>TRBD2|17|TRBV18|TRBJ2-1|-
CASSWTSGLSSYNEQFF
TGTGCCAGCTCTTGGACTAGCGGCTTAAGCTCCTACAATGAGCAGTTCTTC
>TRBD2|17|TRBV4-1|TRBJ2-7|-
CASSHTPGLAGVYEQYF
TGCGCCAGCAGCCATACCCCGGGACTAGCGGGAGTGTACGAGCAGTACTTC
>TRBD1|18|TRBV7-9|TRBJ2-2|-
CASSSPQGAPQSAGELFF
TGTGCCAGCAGCTCCCCCCAGGGGGCCCCACAGTCCGCCGGGGAGCTGTTTTTT
>-|14|TRBV28|TRBJ1-5|-
CASSSVNSNQPQHF
TGTGCCAGCAGTTCGGTCAATAGCAATCAGCCCCAGCATTTT
>TRBD1|14|TRBV5-1|TRBJ2-7|few
CASSLNRGTYEQYF
TGCGCCAGCAGCTTGAACAGGGGGACCTACGAGCAGTACTTC
>-|14|TRBV6-1|TRBJ2-6|-
CASSEGSGANVLTF
TGTGCCAGCTCCGAGGGCTCTGGGGCCAACGTCCTGACTTTC
>TRBD1|14|TRBV14|TRBJ2-5|few
CASSLTGGQETQYF
TGTGCCAGCAGCCTGACAGGGGGCCAGGAGACCCAGTACTTC
>TRBD2|17|TRBV4-2|TRBJ2-5|-
CASSQEGRLAGLETQYF
TGTGCCAGCAGCCAAGAGGGGAGGCTAGCGGGATTGGAGACCCAGTACTTC
>-|13|TRBV6-1|TRBJ1-1|-
CASKERGNTEAFF
TGTGCCAGCAAGGAGAGGGGTAACACTGAAGCTTTCTTT
>TRBD2|15|TRBV11-2|TRBJ2-1|-
CASSLSGGSYGEQFF
TGTGCCAGCAGCTTATCGGGGGGATCCTACGGTGAGCAGTTCTTC
>TRBD2|12|TRBV2|TRBJ2-1|-
CASSVRLAGVFF
TGTGCCAGCAGTGTTCGACTAGCGGGAGTGTTCTTC
>-|13|TRBV5-1|TRBJ2-3|-
CASSPGTTDTQYF
TGCGCCAGCAGCCCCGGGACTACAGATACGCAGTATTTT
>-|14|TRBV14|TRBJ2-1|-
CASSSRRGPGEQFF
TGTGCCAGCAGCTCACGACGGGGCCCGGGTGAGCAGTTCTTC
>-|13|TRBV18|TRBJ1-3|-
CASSTGLGNTIYF
TGTGCCAGCTCAACGGGCCTTGGAAACACCATATATTTT
>-|14|TRBV18|TRBJ2-5|-
CASSYNLGQETQYF
TGTGCCAGCTCATATAATCTGGGGCAAGAGACCCAGTACTTC
>TRBD1|12|TRBV7-6|TRBJ2-2|-
CASRTGTGELFF
TGTGCCAGCCGGACAGGGACCGGGGAGCTGTTTTTT
>TRBD1|16|TRBV19|TRBJ1-5|-
CASSIGPQGVRQPQHF
TGTGCCAGTAGTATAGGCCCACAGGGGGTGAGACAGCCCCAGCATTTT
>TRBD1|17|TRBV5-6|TRBJ1-2|-
CASSLGRGTGRSYGYTF
TGTGCCAGCAGCTTAGGGAGGGGGACAGGGAGGAGCTATGGCTACACCTTC
>-|13|TRBV29-1|TRBJ1-5|-
CSVGAGLGQPQHF
TGCAGCGTTGGGGCAGGGTTGGGCCAGCCCCAGCATTTT
>-|15|TRBV5-1|TRBJ1-3|-
CASSLDGLSGNTIYF
TGCGCCAGCAGCTTGGACGGTCTCTCTGGAAACACCATATATTTT
>TRBD2|15|TRBV4-1|TRBJ2-7|-
CASSRQREGPYEQYF
TGCGCCAGCAGCCGCCAGCGGGAGGGGCCTTACGAGCAGTACTTC
>-|13|TRBV5-1|TRBJ2-5|-
CASSSRRGETQYF
TGCGCCAGCAGCAGCAGACGGGGGGAGACCCAGTACTTC
>-|13|TRBV11-1|TRBJ2-5|-
CASSLNPKETQYF
TGTGCCAGCAGCTTAAACCCCAAAGAGACCCAGTACTTC
>-|16|TRBV9|TRBJ2-5|once
CASSSRGRGGRETQYF
TGTGCCAGCAGCTCCCGGGGGAGAGGGGGAAGGGAGACCCAGTACTTC
>TRBD2|15|TRBV9|TRBJ2-1|-
CASSVGLALKNEQFF
TGTGCCAGCAGCGTAGGACTAGCGCTAAAAAATGAGCAGTTCTTC
>TRBD1|15|TRBV10-3|TRBJ2-2|-
CAIKEQGKNTGELFF
TGTGCCATCAAGGAACAGGGGAAGAACACCGGGGAGCTGTTTTTT